This note documents a single T cell receptor beta chain sequence. As handled by the study authors: Amplification of reference gene primers was used by the study to estimate nucleated cell counts. TCRdb's table, derived via immunoSEQ multiplex PCR, lists solely in-frame clones and lacks some. That table is the source of V, J and clone size, and D and trimming were worked out from the DNA. Among more than 150,000 clones listed, roughly 76% were seen once. These data belong to a study of blood T cell repertoires in COVID-19. Study overall: In each case, the material was cDNA or gDNA derived from T cells, B-cell-depleted T cells, or PBMCs.

Trimming took 4 bases from V and 2 from J, leaving 11 bases between them. Per the germline V gene, CDR1 is SNHLY and CDR2 is FYNNEI. This CDR3 region has 14 residues. Those enrolled in Seattle joined during active infection and were followed longitudinally afterward. The chain couples TRBV2 to TRBJ1-2; D perhaps matches TRBD1 (6 bases). The source of this sequence is a woman of 80 years or more with COVID-19, enrolled during active disease. Material: peripheral blood. The DNA for the CDR3 is TGTGCCAGCAGTGGAGGGACATTGAACTATGGCTACACCTTC. Encoded protein: CASSGGTLNYGYTF. Supplemented by reference TRBV2 and TRBJ1-2, the full variable domain reads EPEVTQTPSHQVTQMGQEVILRCVPISNHLYFYWYRQILGQKVEFLVSFYNNEISEKSEIFDDQFSVERPDGSNFTLKIRSTKLEDSAMYFCASSGGTLNYGYTFGSGTRLTVV.